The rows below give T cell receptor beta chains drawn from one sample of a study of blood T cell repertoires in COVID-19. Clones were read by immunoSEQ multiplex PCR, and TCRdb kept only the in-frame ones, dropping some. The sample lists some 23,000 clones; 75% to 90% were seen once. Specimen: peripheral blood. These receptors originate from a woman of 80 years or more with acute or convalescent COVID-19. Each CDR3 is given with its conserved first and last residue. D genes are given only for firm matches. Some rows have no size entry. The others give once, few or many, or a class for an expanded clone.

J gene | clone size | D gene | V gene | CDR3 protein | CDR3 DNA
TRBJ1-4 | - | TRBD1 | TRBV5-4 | CASSLAGTGEKLFF | TGTGCCAGCAGCTTGGCTGGGACAGGTGAAAAACTGTTTTTT
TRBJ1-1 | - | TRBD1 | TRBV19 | CASRSSGTGGANTEAFF | TGTGCCAGTAGAAGTAGCGGGACAGGGGGCGCGAACACTGAAGCTTTCTTT
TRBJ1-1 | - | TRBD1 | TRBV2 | CASLDRVKTEAFF | TGTGCCTCTCTGGACAGGGTAAAAACTGAAGCTTTCTTT
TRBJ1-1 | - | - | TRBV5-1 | CASSFSREGSEAFF | TGCGCCAGCAGCTTTTCCAGGGAGGGCAGTGAAGCTTTCTTT
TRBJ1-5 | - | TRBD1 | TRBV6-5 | CASSYGQGNSNQPQHF | TGTGCCAGCAGTTACGGACAGGGGAATAGCAATCAGCCCCAGCATTTT
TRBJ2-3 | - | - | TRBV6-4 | CASSVETGDTQYF | TGTGCCAGCAGTGTGGAGACAGGAGATACGCAGTATTTT
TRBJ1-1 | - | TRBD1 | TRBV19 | CASRSRDRGDTEAFF | TGTGCCAGTAGGAGCAGGGACAGGGGTGACACTGAAGCTTTCTTT
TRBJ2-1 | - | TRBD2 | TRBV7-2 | CASSSEGSGSYNEQFF | TGTGCCAGCAGCTCCGAGGGGAGCGGGAGTTACAATGAGCAGTTCTTC
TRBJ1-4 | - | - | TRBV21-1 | CASSPPRQGRNEKLFF | TGTGCCAGCAGCCCCCCCAGACAGGGGAGGAATGAAAAACTGTTTTTT
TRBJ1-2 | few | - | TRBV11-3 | CASSPGAGPYGYTF | TGTGCCAGCAGCCCGGGAGCGGGTCCTTACGGCTACACCTTC
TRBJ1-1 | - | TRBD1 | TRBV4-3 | CASSQGDRAATEAFF | TGCGCCAGCAGCCAAGGCGACAGGGCAGCCACTGAAGCTTTCTTT
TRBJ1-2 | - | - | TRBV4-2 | CASSHPLEPWGYTF | TGTGCCAGCAGCCATCCGCTAGAGCCTTGGGGCTACACCTTC
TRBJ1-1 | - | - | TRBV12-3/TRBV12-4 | CASSFGGPTEAFF | TGTGCCAGCAGTTTCGGGGGGCCCACTGAAGCTTTCTTT
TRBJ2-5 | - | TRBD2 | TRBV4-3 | CASRESGRAGPQYF | TGCGCCAGCCGGGAGAGCGGGAGGGCCGGCCCCCAGTACTTC
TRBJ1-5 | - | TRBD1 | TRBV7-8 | CASSRTGGSNQPQHF | TGTGCCAGCAGCCGGACAGGGGGAAGCAATCAGCCCCAGCATTTT
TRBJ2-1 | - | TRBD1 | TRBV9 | CASSHSRQGNNEQFF | TGTGCCAGCAGCCACTCTCGACAGGGGAACAATGAGCAGTTCTTC
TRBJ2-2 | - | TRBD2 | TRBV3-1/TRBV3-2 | CASSQGGTSGHTGELFF | TGTGCCAGCAGCCAAGGTGGGACTAGCGGTCACACCGGGGAGCTGTTTTTT
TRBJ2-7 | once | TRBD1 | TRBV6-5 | CASSRSGGSYEQYF | TGTGCCAGCAGTAGATCAGGGGGCTCCTACGAGCAGTACTTC
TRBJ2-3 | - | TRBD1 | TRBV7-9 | CASSINRGGTQYF | TGTGCCAGCAGCATCAACAGGGGCGGAACGCAGTATTTT
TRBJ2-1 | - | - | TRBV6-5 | CASSYGGIDYNEQFF | TGTGCCAGCAGTTACGGGGGGATAGATTACAATGAGCAGTTCTTC
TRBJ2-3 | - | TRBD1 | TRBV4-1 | CASSQSRTGADTQYF | TGCGCCAGCAGCCAAAGTAGGACAGGGGCCGATACGCAGTATTTT
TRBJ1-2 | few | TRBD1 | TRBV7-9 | CASSPPGQGYGYTF | TGTGCCAGCAGCCCACCGGGACAGGGCTATGGCTACACCTTC
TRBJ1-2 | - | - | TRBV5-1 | CASSSTGGYTF | TGCGCCAGCAGCTCAACGGGGGGCTACACCTTC
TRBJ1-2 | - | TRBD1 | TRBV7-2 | CASSLGQGEYGYTF | TGTGCCAGCAGCTTGGGACAGGGGGAATATGGCTACACCTTC
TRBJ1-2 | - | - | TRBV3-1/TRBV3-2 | CASFGTNYGYTF | TGTGCCAGCTTTGGCACAAACTATGGCTACACCTTC